This TCR beta chain originates from a study of blood T cells in healthy people across ages. Turning to this clonotype: Its cognate antigen is unknown.

Using a J-beta primer mix together with a sample-barcoded 5' primer, a second PCR was run for about 6 to 11 cycles. There were at least 3 million CDR3-containing paired-end reads obtained from each sample. TCRdb re-called the 5' RACE reads with MiXCR, one entry per CDR3 protein. The table shows 1,500,000 or so distinct CDR3 sequences, with approximately 59% occurring only once. General study results and limits: Observed TCR beta diversity per million T cells went down as age went up. This fall followed a roughly linear course with age.

Trimming left V 1 base short and J 1 base short, with 14 bases between. Germline V CDR1 and CDR2: SGHAT, FQNNGV. The CDR3 loop spans 17 amino acids. The rearrangement uses TRBV11-2 and TRBJ2-1; tentatively, D is TRBD2 (7 bases). The source is a man between 18 and 35 years old in good health. The sequenced sample was blood. CDR3 residues: CASSLGQGRGSYNEQFF. The CDR3 nucleotides read TGTGCCAGCAGCTTAGGCCAAGGGAGGGGGTCCTACAATGAGCAGTTCTTC. Supplemented by reference TRBV11-2 and TRBJ2-1, the full variable domain reads EAGVAQSPRYKIIEKRQSVAFWCNPISGHATLYWYQQILGQGPKLLIQFQNNGVVDDSQLPKDRFSAERLKGVDSTLKIQPAKLEDSAVYLCASSLGQGRGSYNEQFFGPGTRLTVL.